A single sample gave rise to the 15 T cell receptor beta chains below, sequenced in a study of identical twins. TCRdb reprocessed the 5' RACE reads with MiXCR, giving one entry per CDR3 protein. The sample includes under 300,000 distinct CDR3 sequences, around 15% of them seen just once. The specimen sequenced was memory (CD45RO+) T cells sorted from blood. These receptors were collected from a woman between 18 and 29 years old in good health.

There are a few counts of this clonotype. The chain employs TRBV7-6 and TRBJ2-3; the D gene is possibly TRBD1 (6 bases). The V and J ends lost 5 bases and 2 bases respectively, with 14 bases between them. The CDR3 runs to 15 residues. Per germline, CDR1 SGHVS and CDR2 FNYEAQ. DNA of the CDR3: TGTGCCAGCAGCATACTGGACAGCCACACAGATACGCAGTATTTT. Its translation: CASSILDSHTDTQYF.

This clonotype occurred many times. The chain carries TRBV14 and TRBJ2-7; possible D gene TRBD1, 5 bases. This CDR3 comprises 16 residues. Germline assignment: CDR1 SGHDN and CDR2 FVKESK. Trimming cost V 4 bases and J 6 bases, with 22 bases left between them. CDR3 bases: TGTGCCAGCAGCCTCCACGAAGGGGCATCTTTGGTCGAGCAGTACTTC. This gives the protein CASSLHEGASLVEQYF.

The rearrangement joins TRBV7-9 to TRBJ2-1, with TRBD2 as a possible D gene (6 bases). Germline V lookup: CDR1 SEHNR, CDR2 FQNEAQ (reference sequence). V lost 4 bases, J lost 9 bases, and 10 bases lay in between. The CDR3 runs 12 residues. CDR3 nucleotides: TGTGCCAGCAGCTCGGGACTCCCTGAGCAGTTCTTC. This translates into CASSSGLPEQFF.

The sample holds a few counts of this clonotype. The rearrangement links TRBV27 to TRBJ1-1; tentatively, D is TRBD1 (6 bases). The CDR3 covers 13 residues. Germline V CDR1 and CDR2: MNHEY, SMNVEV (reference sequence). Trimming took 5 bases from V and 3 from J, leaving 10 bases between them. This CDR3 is CASSRTAYTEAFF. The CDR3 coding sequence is TGTGCCAGCAGTCGGACAGCTTACACTGAAGCTTTCTTT.

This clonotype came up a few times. The CDR3 loop reads CASSPNPKRGAKNIQYF. The CDR3 bases are TGTGCCAGCAGCCCAAATCCTAAGCGGGGGGCCAAAAACATTCAGTACTTC. This chain joins TRBV7-9 and TRBJ2-4, with 8 positions matching TRBD2. This CDR3 is built from 17 residues. With V trimmed by 5 bases and J by 1 base, 10 bases remained unmatched. Germline-derived CDR1 and CDR2 are SEHNR and FQNEAQ (reference sequence).

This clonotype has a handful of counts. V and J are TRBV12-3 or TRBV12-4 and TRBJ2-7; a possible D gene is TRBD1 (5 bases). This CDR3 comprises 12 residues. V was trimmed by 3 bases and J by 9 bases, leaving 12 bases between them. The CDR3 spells CASSFRQGGQYF. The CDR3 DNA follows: TGTGCCAGCAGTTTTCGGCAGGGCGGGCAGTACTTC.

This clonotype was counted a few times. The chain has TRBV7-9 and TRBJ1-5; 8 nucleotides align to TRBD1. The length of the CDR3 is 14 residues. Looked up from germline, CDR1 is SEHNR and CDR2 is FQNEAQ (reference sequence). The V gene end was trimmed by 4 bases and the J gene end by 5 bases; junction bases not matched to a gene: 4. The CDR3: CASSSDRADQPQHF. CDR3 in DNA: TGTGCCAGCAGCTCGGACAGGGCGGATCAGCCCCAGCATTTT.

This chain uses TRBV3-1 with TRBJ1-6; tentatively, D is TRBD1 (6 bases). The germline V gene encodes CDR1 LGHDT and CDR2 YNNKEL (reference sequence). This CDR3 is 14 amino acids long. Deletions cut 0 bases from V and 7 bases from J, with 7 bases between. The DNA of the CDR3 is TGTGCCAGCAGCCAAGAAGACAGGAATTCACCCCTCCACTTT. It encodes CASSQEDRNSPLHF.

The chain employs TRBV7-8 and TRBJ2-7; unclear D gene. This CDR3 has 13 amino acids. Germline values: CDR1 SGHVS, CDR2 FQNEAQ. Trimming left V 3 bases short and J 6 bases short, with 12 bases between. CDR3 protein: CASSFLLTGEQYF. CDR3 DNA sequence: TGTGCCAGCAGCTTTCTACTGACGGGCGAGCAGTACTTC.

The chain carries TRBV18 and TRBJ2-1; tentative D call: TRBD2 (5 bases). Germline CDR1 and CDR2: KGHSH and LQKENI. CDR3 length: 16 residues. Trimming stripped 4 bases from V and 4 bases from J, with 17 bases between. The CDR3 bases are TGTGCCAGCTCACTACTAAAGGGAGCCGGGTACAATGAGCAGTTCTTC. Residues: CASSLLKGAGYNEQFF.

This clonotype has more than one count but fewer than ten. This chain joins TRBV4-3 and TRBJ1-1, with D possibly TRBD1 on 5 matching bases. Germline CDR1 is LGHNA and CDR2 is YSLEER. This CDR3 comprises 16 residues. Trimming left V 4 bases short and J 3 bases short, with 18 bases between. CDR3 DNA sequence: TGCGCCAGCAGCCCTCGAATCGTCCAGGGCCACACTGAAGCTTTCTTT. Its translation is CASSPRIVQGHTEAFF.

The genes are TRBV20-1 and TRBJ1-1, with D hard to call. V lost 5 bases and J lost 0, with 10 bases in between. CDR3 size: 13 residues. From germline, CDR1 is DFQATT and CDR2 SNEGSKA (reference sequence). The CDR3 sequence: CSAPSSMNTEAFF. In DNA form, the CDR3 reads TGCAGTGCTCCCAGTTCCATGAACACTGAAGCTTTCTTT.

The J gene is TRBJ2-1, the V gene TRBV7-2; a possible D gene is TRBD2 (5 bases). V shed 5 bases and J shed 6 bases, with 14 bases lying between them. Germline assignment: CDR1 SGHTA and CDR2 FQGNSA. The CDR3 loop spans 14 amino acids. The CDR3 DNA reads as TGTGCCAGCAGCAGTACACTAGGACGCAATGAGCAGTTCTTC. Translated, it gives CASSSTLGRNEQFF.

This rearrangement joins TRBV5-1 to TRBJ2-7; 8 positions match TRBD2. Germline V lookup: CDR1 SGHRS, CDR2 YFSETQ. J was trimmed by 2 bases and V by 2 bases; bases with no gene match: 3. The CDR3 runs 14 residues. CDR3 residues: CASSLLAETYEQYF. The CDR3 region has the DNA TGCGCCAGCAGCTTACTAGCGGAGACCTACGAGCAGTACTTC. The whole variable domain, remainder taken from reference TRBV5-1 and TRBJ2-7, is KAGVTQTPRYLIKTRGQQVTLSCSPISGHRSVSWYQQTPGQGLQFLFEYFSETQRNKGNFPGRFSGRQFSNSRSEMNVSTLELGDSALYLCASSLLAETYEQYFGPGTRLTVT.

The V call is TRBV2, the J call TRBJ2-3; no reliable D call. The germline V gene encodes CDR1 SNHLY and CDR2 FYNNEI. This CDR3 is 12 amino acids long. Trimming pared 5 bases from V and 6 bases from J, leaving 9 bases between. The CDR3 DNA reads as TGTGCCAGCAGTTCCCACGGCGATACGCAGTATTTT. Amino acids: CASSSHGDTQYF.